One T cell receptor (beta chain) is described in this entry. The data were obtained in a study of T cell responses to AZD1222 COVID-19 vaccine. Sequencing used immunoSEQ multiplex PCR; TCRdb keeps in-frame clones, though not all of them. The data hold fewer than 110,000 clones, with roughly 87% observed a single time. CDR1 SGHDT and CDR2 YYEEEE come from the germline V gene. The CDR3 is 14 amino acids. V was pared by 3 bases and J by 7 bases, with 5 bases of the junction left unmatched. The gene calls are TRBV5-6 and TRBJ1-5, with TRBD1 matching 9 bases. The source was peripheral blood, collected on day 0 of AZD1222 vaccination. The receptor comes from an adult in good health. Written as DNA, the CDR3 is TGTGCCAGCAGCTCGGGACAGGGCGGACAGCCCCAGCATTTT. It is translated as CASSSGQGGQPQHF.